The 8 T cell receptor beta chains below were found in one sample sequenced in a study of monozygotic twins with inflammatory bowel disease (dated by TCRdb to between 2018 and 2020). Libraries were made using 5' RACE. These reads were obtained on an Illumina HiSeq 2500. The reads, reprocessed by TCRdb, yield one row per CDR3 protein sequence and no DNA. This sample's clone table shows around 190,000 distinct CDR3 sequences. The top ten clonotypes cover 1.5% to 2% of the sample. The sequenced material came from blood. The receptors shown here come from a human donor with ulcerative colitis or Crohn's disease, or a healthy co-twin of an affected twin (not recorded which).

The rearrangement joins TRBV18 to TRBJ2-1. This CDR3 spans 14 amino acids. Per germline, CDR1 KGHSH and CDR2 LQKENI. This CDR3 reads CASSLAVSNNEQFF. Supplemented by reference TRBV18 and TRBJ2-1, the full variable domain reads NAGVMQNPRHLVRRRGQEARLRCSPMKGHSHVYWYRQLPEEGLKFMVYLQKENIIDESGMPKERFSAEFPKEGPSILRIQQVVRGDSAAYFCASSLAVSNNEQFFGPGTRLTVL.

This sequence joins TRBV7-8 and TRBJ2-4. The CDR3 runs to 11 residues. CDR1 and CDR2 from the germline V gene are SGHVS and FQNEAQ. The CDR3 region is CASSSMGFRYF.

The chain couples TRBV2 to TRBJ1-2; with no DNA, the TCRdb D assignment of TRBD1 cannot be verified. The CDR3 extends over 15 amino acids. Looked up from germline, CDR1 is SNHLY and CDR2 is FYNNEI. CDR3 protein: CASRVGRGYNYGYTF. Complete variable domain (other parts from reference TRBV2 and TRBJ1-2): EPEVTQTPSHQVTQMGQEVILRCVPISNHLYFYWYRQILGQKVEFLVSFYNNEISEKSEIFDDQFSVERPDGSNFTLKIRSTKLEDSAMYFCASRVGRGYNYGYTFGSGTRLTVV.

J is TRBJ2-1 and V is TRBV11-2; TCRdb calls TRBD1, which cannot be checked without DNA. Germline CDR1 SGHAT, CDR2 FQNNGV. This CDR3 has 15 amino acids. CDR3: CASSPMMTGEFEQFF. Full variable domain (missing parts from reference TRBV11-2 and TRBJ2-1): EAGVAQSPRYKIIEKRQSVAFWCNPISGHATLYWYQQILGQGPKLLIQFQNNGVVDDSQLPKDRFSAERLKGVDSTLKIQPAKLEDSAVYLCASSPMMTGEFEQFFGPGTRLTVL.

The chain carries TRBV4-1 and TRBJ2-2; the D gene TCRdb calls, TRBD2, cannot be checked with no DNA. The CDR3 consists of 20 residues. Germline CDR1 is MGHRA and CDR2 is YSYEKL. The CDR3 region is CASSQATKVLAGGVAGELFF.

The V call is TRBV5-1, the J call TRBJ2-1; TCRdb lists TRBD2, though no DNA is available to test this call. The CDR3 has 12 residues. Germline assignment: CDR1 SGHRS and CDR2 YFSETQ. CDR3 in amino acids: CASSLWENEQFF.

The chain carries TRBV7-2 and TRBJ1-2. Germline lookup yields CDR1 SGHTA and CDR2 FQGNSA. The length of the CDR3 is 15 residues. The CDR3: CASSSVNTRFYGYTF.

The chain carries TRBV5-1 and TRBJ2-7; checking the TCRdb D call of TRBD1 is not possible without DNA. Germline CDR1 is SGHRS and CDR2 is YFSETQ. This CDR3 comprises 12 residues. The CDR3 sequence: CASRGRDYEQYF.